This is a list of T cell receptor beta chains from one sample in a study of control samples from healthy donors and cancer patients. Clones were read by immunoSEQ multiplex PCR, and TCRdb kept only the in-frame ones, dropping some. The table includes 150,000 to 200,000 clones, around nine tenths detected once. The sequencing input was blood. These receptors were taken from a man younger than 45 in good health. Both conserved end residues are part of each CDR3. A D gene is named only where the DNA matches it firmly. The size of a clone is reported for some rows only, either as once, few or many, or as a class for expanded clones.

J: TRBJ1-1
D: TRBD1
length: 13
size: -
V: TRBV12-3/TRBV12-4
CDR3: CASSGDRDAEAFF
DNA: TGTGCCAGCAGTGGGGACAGGGACGCTGAAGCTTTCTTT

J: TRBJ2-3
D: TRBD1
length: 15
size: -
V: TRBV25-1
CDR3: CASSVGTASTDTQYF
DNA: TGTGCCAGCAGTGTGGGGACAGCTAGCACAGATACGCAGTATTTT

J: TRBJ2-1
D: TRBD2
length: 15
size: once
V: TRBV7-2
CDR3: CASSLGLAGGGEQFF
DNA: TGTGCCAGCAGCTTAGGTCTAGCGGGAGGGGGTGAGCAGTTCTTC

J: TRBJ1-2
D: TRBD1
length: 11
size: -
V: TRBV7-9
CDR3: CASSLTGSYTF
DNA: TGTGCCAGCAGCCTGACAGGGAGCTACACCTTC

J: TRBJ2-6
D: TRBD1
length: 15
size: -
V: TRBV18
CDR3: CASSRGQTGANVLTF
DNA: TGTGCCAGCTCACGGGGACAGACTGGGGCCAACGTCCTGACTTTC

J: TRBJ1-1
D: -
length: 13
size: -
V: TRBV2
CDR3: CASSDGGLSEAFF
DNA: TGTGCCAGCAGTGACGGCGGTCTCTCTGAAGCTTTCTTT

J: TRBJ2-7
D: -
length: 15
size: -
V: TRBV6-1
CDR3: CASSEASGRTYEQYF
DNA: TGTGCCAGCAGTGAAGCGTCGGGTCGAACCTACGAGCAGTACTTC

J: TRBJ2-3
D: -
length: 13
size: once
V: TRBV7-9
CDR3: CASSFGQPDTQYF
DNA: TGTGCCAGCAGCTTCGGCCAGCCAGATACGCAGTATTTT

J: TRBJ1-2
D: -
length: 13
size: -
V: TRBV13
CDR3: CASSLGSTYGYTF
DNA: TGTGCCAGCAGCTTAGGGTCTACCTATGGCTACACCTTC

J: TRBJ2-2
D: -
length: 14
size: -
V: TRBV27
CDR3: CASSLFPEDGELFF
DNA: TGTGCCAGCAGTTTATTTCCGGAGGACGGGGAGCTGTTTTTT

J: TRBJ2-1
D: -
length: 13
size: -
V: TRBV5-1
CDR3: CASSLGARNEQFF
DNA: TGCGCCAGCAGTCTGGGGGCGAGGAATGAGCAGTTCTTC

J: TRBJ1-6
D: TRBD1
length: 16
size: -
V: TRBV6-6
CDR3: CASSYPDRVYNSPLHF
DNA: TGTGCCAGCAGTTACCCGGACAGGGTTTATAATTCACCCCTCCACTTT

J: TRBJ2-5
D: -
length: 12
size: -
V: TRBV6-2/TRBV6-3
CDR3: CASSYDWETQYF
DNA: TGTGCCAGCAGTTACGATTGGGAGACCCAGTACTTC

J: TRBJ1-2
D: -
length: 14
size: -
V: TRBV24-1
CDR3: CATSDFDRAKGYTF
DNA: TGTGCCACCAGTGATTTTGACAGAGCTAAGGGCTACACCTTC

J: TRBJ2-7
D: TRBD1
length: 13
size: -
V: TRBV29-1
CDR3: CSVEGTGPYEQYF
DNA: TGCAGCGTTGAAGGGACAGGACCCTACGAGCAGTACTTC

J: TRBJ2-1
D: TRBD2
length: 15
size: -
V: TRBV7-9
CDR3: CASSALAGGYNEQFF
DNA: TGTGCCAGCAGCGCACTAGCGGGGGGATACAATGAGCAGTTCTTC